This T cell receptor beta chain emerged from a study of Ad26.COV2.S vaccination and SARS-CoV-2 variants (dated by TCRdb to about 2021). Looking at the study overall: Vaccine-arm donors came from COV1001, a multicentre, randomized, double-blind, placebo-controlled phase I-IIa trial of Ad26.COV2.S in healthy adults. A total of approximately 32 samples were included in the TCR-sequenced set, comprising roughly 20 Ad26.COV2.S vaccine recipients, 5 placebo recipients and 8 SARS-CoV-2 convalescent individuals. Trial participants were randomized into five groups of five, in which low-dose or high-dose Ad26.COV2.S was given once or twice, or placebo was given on both occasions. Sequencing of the TCRbeta repertoire served to evaluate the specificity and breadth of SARS-CoV-2-reactive T cell receptors following Ad26.COV2.S vaccination. Investigators remained blinded to trial group allocation during experiments and outcome assessment. Ad26.COV2.S was given intramuscularly at 5x10^10 or 1x10^11 viral particles, as a single shot or as two shots 56 days apart.

The immunoSEQ Assay was used to sequence TCRbeta CDR3 regions. After extraction, genomic DNA underwent amplification by bias-controlled multiplex PCR, followed by high-throughput sequencing. Processing in the source paper ran as follows. Collapsing and filtering of sequences were performed to quantify the absolute abundance of each unique TCRbeta CDR3 region. T cell fraction was estimated by normalizing TCRbeta template counts to usable DNA, with usable DNA measured through amplification of reference genes found in all nucleated cells. Repertoire TCRs were annotated as SARS-CoV-2-specific by exact matching of V gene, CDR3 amino acid sequence and J gene to a known reactive TCR set. MIRA supplied the reference SARS-CoV-2 TCR set, which was filtered for enrichment in COVID-19-positive ImmuneCODE repertoires so that public or cross-reactive TCRs were removed. Based on the MIRA antigens, annotated TCRs were further analysed at the level of specific ORF or position within ORF. Depth was the summed frequency of annotated unique rearrangements, while breadth was defined as annotated unique rearrangements over total unique productive rearrangements. Group comparisons of TCR breadth used two-sided Wilcoxon rank-sum tests. Imported from immuneACCESS, the table was reduced by TCRdb to in-frame sequences with V and J called. These copies leave out some clones; in studies compared against another copy, an unresolved V gene accounts for under half, and the cause of the remainder is not known. V and J calls and clone size are given by that table; D and trimming were obtained from the DNA. This sample is represented by hundreds of thousands of clones; approximately 88% of them were singletons. In total, the top ten clones hold around 1.5% of the sample.

As concerns this clone: Its binding antigen is unknown. No quality values exist for individual bases; no much larger clone is one base distant.

The CDR1 and CDR2 encoded by the germline V gene are SGHTA and FQGNSA. The CDR3 runs 16 amino acids, cysteine and phenylalanine included. The CDR3 DNA has 48 bases and is translated from base 1. After removal of 0 bases from V and 3 bases from J, the junction retains 7 bases not matched to a gene. In the paper's terms, the treatment or condition label means: some 19 received Ad26.COV2.S at low or high dose, single or two shots; five or six received placebo; per-sample allocation not given. Repertoires of vaccine and placebo recipients were sequenced from samples collected on day 63 after the first injection. Between 29 July and 7 August 2020, Cohort 1b enrolled around 25 adults aged 18-55 years at one site in Boston, USA. Ad26.COV2.S was a replication-incompetent adenovirus type 26 vector that expressed a prefusion-stabilized SARS-CoV-2 spike protein derived from the original Wuhan strain. Study-wide conclusions, independent of this receptor: Vaccine and placebo recipients had comparable non-spike TCR breadth, which fits with the vaccine containing only spike. Substantial breadth of spike-specific CD8+ and CD4+ T cell responses was reported after vaccination. Compared with placebo recipients, Ad26.COV2.S recipients showed higher spike-specific TCR breadth (P = 0.0014). Comparing responses between vaccine doses or regimens was not something the study was powered to do. The authors noted that total T cell responses may have been underestimated by the TCR breadth and depth analyses.

Sequenced material: peripheral blood, taken in a trial of Ad26.COV2.S vaccine versus placebo. The rearrangement joined TRBV7-2 to TRBJ2-7; TRBD2 agrees with 8 junctional bases. This sequence was found in a person aged 18-60 years who received the Ad26.COV2.S COVID-19 vaccine or a placebo. The bases are TGTGCCAGCAGCTTAGCGGCGGGGGGACCTTACTACGAGCAGTACTTC. Its protein reads: CASSLAAGGPYYEQYF.